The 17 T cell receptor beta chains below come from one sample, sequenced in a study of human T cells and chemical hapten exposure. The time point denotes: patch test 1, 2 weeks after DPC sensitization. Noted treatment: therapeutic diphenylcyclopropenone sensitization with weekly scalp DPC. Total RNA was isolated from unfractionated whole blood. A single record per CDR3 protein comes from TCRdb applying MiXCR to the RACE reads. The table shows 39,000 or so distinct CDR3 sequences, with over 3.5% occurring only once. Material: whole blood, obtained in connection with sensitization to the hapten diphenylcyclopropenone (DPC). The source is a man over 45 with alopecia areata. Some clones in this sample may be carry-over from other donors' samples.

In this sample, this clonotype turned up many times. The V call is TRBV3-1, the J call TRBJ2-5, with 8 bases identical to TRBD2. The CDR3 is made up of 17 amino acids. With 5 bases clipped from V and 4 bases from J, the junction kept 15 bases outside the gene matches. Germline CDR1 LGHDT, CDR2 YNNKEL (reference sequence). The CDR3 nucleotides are TGTGCCAGCAGCGACTTAGCGGGGAGATCCCTCGGAGAGACCCAGTACTTC. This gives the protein CASSDLAGRSLGETQYF.

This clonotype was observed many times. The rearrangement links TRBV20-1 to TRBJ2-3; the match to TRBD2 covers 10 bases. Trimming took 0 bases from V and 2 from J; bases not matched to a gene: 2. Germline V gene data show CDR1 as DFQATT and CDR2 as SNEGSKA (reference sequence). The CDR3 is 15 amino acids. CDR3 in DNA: TGCAGTGCTAGAGAACTAGCGGGGACCACAGATACGCAGTATTTT. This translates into CSARELAGTTDTQYF.

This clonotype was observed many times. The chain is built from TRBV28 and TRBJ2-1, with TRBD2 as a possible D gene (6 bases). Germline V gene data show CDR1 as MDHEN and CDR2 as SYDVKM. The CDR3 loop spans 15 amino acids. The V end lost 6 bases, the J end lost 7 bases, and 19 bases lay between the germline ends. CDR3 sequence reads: CASRLPGGGKNEQFF. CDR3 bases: TGTGCCAGCAGACTCCCAGGAGGAGGGAAGAATGAGCAGTTCTTC.

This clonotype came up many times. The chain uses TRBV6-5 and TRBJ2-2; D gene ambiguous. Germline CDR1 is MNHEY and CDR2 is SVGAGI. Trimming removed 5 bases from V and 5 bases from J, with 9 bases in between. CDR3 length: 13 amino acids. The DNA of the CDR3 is TGTGCCAGCAGTCACCGTCGAACCGGGGAGCTGTTTTTT. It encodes CASSHRRTGELFF.

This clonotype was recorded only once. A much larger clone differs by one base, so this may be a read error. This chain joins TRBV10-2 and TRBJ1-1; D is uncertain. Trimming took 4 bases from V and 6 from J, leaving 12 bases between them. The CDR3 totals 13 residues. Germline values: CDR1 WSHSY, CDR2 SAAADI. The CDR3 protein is CASSVGKGSEAFF. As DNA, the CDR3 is TGCGCCAGCAGTGTTGGGAAGGGCTCTGAAGCTTTCTTT.

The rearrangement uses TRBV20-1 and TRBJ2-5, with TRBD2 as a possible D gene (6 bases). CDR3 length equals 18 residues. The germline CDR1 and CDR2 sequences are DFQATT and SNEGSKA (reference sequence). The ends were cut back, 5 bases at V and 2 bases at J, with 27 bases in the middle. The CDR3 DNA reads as TGCAGTGCTCGTCCTGGTGGAGGGCCGGGATTGGGGCAAGAGACCCAGTACTTC. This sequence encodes CSARPGGGPGLGQETQYF.

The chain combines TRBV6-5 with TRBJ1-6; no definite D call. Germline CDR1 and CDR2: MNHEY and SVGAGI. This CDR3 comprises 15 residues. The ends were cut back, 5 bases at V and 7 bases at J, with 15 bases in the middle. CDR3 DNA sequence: TGTGCCAGCAGTCCTTCCGGGCCGCGGAATTCACCCCTCCACTTT. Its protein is CASSPSGPRNSPLHF.

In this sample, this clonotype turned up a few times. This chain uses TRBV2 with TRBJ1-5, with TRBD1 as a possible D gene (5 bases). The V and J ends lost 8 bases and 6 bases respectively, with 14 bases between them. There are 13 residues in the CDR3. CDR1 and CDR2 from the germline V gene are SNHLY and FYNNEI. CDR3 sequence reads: CASRTGGGQPQHF. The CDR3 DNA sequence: TGTGCCAGCCGGACGGGCGGGGGTCAGCCCCAGCATTTT.

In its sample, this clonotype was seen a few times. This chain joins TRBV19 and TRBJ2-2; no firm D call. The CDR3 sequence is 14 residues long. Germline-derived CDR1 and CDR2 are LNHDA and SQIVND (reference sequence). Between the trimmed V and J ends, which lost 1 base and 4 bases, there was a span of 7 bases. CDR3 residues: CASSIAGFTGELFF. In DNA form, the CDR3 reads TGTGCCAGTAGTATAGCAGGCTTCACCGGGGAGCTGTTTTTT. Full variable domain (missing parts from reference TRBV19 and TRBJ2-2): DGGITQSPKYLFRKEGQNVTLSCEQNLNHDAMYWYRQDPGQGLRLIYYSQIVNDFQKGDIAEGYSVSREKKESFPLTVTSAQKNPTAFYLCASSIAGFTGELFFGEGSRLTVL.

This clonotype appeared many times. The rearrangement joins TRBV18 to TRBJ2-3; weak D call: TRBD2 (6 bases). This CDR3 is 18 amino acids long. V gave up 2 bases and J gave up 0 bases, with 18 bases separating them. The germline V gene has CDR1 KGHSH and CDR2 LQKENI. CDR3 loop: CASSPTRVSGTSTDTQYF. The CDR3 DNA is TGTGCCAGCTCACCAACTCGGGTTAGCGGTACTAGCACAGATACGCAGTATTTT.

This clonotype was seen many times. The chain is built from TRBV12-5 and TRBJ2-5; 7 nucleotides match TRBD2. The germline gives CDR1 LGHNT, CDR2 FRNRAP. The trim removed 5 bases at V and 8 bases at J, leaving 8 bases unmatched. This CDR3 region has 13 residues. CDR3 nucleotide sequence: TGTGCTAGTGGTAACCCCTCGGGGGGAACCCAGTACTTC. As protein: CASGNPSGGTQYF.

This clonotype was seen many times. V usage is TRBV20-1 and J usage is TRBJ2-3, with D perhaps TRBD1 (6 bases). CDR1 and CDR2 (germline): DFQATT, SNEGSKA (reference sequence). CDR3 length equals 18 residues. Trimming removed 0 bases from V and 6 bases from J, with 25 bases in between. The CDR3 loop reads CSARDPQRLTGTSDTQYF. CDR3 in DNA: TGCAGTGCTAGAGATCCTCAGCGGCTTACCGGGACATCCGATACGCAGTATTTT.

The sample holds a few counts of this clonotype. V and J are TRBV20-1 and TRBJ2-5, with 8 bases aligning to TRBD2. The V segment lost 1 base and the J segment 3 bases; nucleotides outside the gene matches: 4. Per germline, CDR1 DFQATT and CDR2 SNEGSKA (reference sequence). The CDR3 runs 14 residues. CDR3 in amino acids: CSARVLAGEETQYF. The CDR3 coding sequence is TGCAGTGCTAGAGTGCTAGCGGGTGAAGAGACCCAGTACTTC.

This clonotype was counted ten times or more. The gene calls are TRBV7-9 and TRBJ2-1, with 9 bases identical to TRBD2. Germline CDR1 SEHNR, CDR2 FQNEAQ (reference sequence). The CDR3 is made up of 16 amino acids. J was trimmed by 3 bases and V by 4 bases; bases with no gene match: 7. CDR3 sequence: CASSSLAGRDYNEQFF. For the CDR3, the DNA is TGTGCCAGCAGCTCCCTAGCGGGACGAGACTACAATGAGCAGTTCTTC.

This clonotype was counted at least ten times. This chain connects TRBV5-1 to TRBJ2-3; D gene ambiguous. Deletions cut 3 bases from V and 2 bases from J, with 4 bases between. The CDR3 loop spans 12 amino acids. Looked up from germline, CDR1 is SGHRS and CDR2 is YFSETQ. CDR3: CASSSLTDTQYF. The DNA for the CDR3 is TGCGCCAGCAGCTCACTCACAGATACGCAGTATTTT.

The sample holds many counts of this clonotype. CDR3 DNA: TGTGCCAGCAGCTTGGGTCTAGCGGGAGTAAATGAGCAGTTCTTC. Its protein is CASSLGLAGVNEQFF. The chain recombines TRBV5-4 with TRBJ2-1, with TRBD2 identical over 10 bases. The germline V gene has CDR1 SGHNT and CDR2 YYREEE (reference sequence). Trimming removed 0 bases from V and 7 bases from J; junction bases left unmatched: 4. This CDR3 comprises 15 residues.

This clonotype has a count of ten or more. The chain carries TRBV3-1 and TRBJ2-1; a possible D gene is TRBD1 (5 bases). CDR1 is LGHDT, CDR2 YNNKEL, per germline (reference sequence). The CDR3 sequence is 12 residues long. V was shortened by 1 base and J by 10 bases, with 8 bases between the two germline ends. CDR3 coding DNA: TGTGCCAGCAGCCAAGTGAAGGGGGAGCAGTTCTTC. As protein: CASSQVKGEQFF.